This entry is about one T cell receptor beta chain. Antigen specificity is unknown. These data are taken from a study of CD8 T cells in ankylosing spondylitis. Broader study findings: Ankylosing spondylitis blood appeared to carry a characteristic TCR beta motif of eight or nine highly homologous variants.

In TCRdb, the 5' RACE reads were re-called with MiXCR into one record per CDR3 protein. The sample comprises approximately 180,000 distinct CDR3 sequences, around a sixth of which are singletons, and 4.3% rests with the top ten. The CDR3 runs to 15 residues. V gave up 3 bases and J gave up 8 bases; unmatched junction bases: 9. Germline V lookup: CDR1 SGHAT, CDR2 FQNNGV. The TCR was taken from a male donor under 35 with ankylosing spondylitis or in good health (not recorded which). The chain combines TRBV11-2 with TRBJ2-1; 8 bases map to TRBD2. Sequencing was done on a sample of blood, either unsorted or a sorted T cell fraction (not recorded which). Here the CDR3 DNA reads TGTGCCAGCAGCTTGGGGCTAGCGGGCGTCCATGAGCAGTTCTTC. Encoded protein: CASSLGLAGVHEQFF.